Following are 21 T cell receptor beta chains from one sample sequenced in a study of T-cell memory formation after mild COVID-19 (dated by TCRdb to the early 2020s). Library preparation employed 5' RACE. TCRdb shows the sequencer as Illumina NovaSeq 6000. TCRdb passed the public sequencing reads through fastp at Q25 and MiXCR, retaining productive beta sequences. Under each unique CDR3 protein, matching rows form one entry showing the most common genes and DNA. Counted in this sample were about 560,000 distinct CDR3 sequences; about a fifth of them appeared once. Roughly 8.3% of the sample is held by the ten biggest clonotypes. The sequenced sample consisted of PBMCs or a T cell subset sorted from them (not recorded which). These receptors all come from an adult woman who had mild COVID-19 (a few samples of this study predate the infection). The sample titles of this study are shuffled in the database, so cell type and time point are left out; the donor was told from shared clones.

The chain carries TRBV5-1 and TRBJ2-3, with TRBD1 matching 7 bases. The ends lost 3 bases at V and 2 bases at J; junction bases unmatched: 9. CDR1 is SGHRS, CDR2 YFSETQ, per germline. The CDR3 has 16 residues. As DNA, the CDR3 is TGCGCCAGCAGCTCCACAGGGGAGTCGGTCACAGATACGCAGTATTTT. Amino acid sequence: CASSSTGESVTDTQYF.

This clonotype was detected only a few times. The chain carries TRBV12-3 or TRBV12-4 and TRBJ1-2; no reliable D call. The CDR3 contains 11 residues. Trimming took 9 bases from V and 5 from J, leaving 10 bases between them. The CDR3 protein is CASESGYGYTF. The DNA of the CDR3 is TGTGCCAGTGAATCTGGGTATGGCTACACCTTC.

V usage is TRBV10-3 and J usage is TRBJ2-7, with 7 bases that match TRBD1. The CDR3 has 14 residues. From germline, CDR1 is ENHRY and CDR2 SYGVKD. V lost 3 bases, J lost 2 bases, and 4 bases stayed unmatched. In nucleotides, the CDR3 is TGTGCCATCAGTGAAACAGGGGAGACCTACGAGCAGTACTTC. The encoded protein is CAISETGETYEQYF.

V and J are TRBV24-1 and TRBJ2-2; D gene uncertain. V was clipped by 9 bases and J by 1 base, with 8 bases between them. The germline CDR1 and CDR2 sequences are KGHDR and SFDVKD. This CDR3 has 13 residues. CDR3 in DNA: TGTGCCACCGGGCAGCTGAACACCGGGGAGCTGTTTTTT. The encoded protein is CATGQLNTGELFF.

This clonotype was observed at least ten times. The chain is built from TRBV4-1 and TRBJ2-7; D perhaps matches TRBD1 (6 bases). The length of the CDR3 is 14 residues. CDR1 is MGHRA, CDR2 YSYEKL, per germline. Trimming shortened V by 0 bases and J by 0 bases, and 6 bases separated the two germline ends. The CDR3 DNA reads TGCGCCAGCAGCCAAGACAGGGGCTCCTACGAGCAGTACTTC. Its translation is CASSQDRGSYEQYF.

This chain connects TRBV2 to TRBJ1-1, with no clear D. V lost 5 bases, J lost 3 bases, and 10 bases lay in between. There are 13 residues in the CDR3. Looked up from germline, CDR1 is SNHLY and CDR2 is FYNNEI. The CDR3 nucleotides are TGTGCCAGCAGTCGAAGAGGAGACACTGAAGCTTTCTTT. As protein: CASSRRGDTEAFF.

The CDR3: CASSLNAGVFPSGANVLTF. For the CDR3, the DNA is TGTGCCAGCAGCTTAAACGCAGGAGTATTCCCCTCTGGGGCCAACGTCCTGACTTTC. V usage is TRBV5-5 and J usage is TRBJ2-6; D is unresolved. Trimming left V 2 bases short and J 0 bases short, with 18 bases between. CDR1 is SGHKS, CDR2 YYEKEE, per germline (reference sequence). The CDR3 has 19 amino acids.

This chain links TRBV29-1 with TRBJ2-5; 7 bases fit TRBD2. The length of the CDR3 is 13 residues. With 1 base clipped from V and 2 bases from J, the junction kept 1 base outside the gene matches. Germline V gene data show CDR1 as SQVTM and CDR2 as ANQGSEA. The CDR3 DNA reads TGCAGCGTTGAAGGGGGGGGACAAGAGACCCAGTACTTC. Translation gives CSVEGGGQETQYF.

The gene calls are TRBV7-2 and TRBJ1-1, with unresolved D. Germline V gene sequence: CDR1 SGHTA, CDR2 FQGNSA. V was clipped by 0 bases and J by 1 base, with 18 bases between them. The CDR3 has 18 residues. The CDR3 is CASSLARRVRYSNTEAFF. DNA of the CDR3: TGTGCCAGCAGCTTAGCCCGCCGTGTCAGGTATTCGAACACTGAAGCTTTCTTT.

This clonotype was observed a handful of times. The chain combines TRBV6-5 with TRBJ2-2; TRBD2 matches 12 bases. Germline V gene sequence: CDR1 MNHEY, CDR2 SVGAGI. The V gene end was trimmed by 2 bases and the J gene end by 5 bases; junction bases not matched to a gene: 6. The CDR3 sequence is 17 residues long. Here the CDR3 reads CASSYPGTSGLTGELFF. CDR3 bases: TGTGCCAGCAGTTACCCGGGGACTAGCGGGTTAACCGGGGAGCTGTTTTTT.

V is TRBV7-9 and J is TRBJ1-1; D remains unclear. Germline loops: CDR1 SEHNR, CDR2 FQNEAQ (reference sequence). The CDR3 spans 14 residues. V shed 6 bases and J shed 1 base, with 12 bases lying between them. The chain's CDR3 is CASRSSGWNTEAFF. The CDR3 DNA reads TGTGCCAGCAGATCCAGTGGGTGGAACACTGAAGCTTTCTTT.

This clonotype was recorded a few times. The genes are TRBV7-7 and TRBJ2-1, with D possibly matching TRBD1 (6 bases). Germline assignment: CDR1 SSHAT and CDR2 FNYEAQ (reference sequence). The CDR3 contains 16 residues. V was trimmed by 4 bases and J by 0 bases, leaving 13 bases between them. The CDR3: CASSSSQGSSYNEQFF. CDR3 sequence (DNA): TGTGCCAGCAGCTCGTCCCAGGGGAGCTCCTACAATGAGCAGTTCTTC.

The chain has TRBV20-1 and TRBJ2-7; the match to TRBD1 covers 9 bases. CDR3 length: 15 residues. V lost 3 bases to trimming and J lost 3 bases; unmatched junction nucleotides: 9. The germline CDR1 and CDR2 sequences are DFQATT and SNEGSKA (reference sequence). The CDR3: CSASRGLGQGYEQYF. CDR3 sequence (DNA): TGCAGTGCTAGCCGGGGGCTGGGACAGGGCTACGAGCAGTACTTC.

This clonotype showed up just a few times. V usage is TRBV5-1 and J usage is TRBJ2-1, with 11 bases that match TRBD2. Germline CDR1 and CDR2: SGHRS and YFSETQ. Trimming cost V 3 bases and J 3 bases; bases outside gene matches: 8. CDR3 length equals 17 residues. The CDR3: CASSSGTSGAYYNEQFF. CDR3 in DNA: TGCGCCAGCAGCTCCGGGACTAGCGGAGCCTACTACAATGAGCAGTTCTTC.

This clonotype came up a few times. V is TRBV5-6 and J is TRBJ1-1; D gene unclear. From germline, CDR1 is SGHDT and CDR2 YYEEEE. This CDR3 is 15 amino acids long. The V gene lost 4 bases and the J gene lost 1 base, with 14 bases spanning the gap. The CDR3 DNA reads TGTGCCAGCAGCCCTATCCGGGGTCGGAACACTGAAGCTTTCTTT. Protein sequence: CASSPIRGRNTEAFF.

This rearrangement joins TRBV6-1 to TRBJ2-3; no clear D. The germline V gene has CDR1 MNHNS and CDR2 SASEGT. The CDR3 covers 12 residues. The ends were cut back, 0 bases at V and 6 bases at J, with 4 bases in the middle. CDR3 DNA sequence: TGTGCCAGCAGTGAAGCTGTGGATACGCAGTATTTT. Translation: CASSEAVDTQYF.

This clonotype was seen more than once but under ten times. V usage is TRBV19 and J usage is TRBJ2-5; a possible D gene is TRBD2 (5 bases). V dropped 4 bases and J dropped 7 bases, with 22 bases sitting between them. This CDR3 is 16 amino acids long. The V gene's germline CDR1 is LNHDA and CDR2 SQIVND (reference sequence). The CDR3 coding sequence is TGTGCCAGTAGTACCGGGCCGACGGGTGGGAGCGGGACCCAGTACTTC. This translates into CASSTGPTGGSGTQYF.

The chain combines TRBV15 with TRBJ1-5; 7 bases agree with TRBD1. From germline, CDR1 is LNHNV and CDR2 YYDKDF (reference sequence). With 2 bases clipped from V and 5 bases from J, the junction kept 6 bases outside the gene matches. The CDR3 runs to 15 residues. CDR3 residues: CATSRLDREYQPQHF. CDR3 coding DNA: TGTGCCACCAGCAGACTCGACAGGGAATATCAGCCCCAGCATTTT.

CDR3 in DNA: TGTGCCAGCAGCCCAGGGACTAGCGGGGGGGCCTTTGAGACCCAGTACTTC. It is translated as CASSPGTSGGAFETQYF. The chain couples TRBV11-2 to TRBJ2-5; 16 bases are shared with TRBD2. Germline V gene data show CDR1 as SGHAT and CDR2 as FQNNGV. The junction had 8 bases not matched to a gene; V was cut back by 5 bases and J by 5 bases. The CDR3 length is 17 residues.

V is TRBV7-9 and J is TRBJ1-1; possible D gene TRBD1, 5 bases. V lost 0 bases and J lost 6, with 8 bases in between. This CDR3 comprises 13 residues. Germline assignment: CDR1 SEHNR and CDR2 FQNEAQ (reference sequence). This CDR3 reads CASSLAGAPEAFF. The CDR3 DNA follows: TGTGCCAGCAGCTTAGCAGGGGCACCTGAAGCTTTCTTT.

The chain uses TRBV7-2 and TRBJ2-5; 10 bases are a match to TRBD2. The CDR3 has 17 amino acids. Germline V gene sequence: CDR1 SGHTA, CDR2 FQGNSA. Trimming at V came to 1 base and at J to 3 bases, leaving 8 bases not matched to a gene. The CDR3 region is CASSLVDLAGAKETQYF. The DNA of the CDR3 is TGTGCCAGCAGCTTAGTCGATCTAGCGGGGGCTAAAGAGACCCAGTACTTC.